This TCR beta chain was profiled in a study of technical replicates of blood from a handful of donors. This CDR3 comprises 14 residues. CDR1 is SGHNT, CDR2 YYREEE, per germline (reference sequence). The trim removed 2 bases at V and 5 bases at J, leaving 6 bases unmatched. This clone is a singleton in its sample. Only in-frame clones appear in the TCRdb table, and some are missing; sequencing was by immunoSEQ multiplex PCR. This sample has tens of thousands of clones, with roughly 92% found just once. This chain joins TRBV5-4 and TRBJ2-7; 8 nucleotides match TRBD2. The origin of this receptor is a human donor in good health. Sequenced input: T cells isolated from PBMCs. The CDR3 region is CASSLAGVEHEQYF. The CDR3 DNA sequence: TGTGCCAGCAGCTTAGCGGGAGTGGAACACGAGCAGTACTTC. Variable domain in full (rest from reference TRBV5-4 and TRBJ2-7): ETGVTQSPTHLIKTRGQQVTLRCSSQSGHNTVSWYQQALGQGPQFIFQYYREEENGRGNFPPRFSGLQFPNYSSELNVNALELDDSALYLCASSLAGVEHEQYFGPGTRLTVT.